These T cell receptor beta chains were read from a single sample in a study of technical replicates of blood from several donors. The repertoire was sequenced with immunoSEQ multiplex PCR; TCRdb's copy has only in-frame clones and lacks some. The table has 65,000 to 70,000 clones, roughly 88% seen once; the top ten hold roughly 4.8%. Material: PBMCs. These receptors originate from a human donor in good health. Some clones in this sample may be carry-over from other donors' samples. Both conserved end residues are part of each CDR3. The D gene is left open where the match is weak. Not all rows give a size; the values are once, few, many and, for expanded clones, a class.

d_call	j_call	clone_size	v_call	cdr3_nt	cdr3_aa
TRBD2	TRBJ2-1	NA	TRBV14	TGTGCCAGCAGCCAAGGGCTTCTAGCGGGGGGTCACAATGAGCAGTTCTTC	CASSQGLLAGGHNEQFF
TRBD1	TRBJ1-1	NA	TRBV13	TGTGCCAGCAGCCCCCGGGACAGTGAAGCTTTCTTT	CASSPRDSEAFF
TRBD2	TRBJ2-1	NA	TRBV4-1	TGCGCCAGCAGCCAAGATATACTAGCGGGGACCTACAATGAGCAGTTCTTC	CASSQDILAGTYNEQFF
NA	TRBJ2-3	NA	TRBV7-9	TGTGCCAGCACCCCGGAGGATATCACAGATACGCAGTATTTT	CASTPEDITDTQYF
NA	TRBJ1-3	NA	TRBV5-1	TGCGCCAGCAGCTTGGAGAGCTCTGGAAACACCATATATTTT	CASSLESSGNTIYF
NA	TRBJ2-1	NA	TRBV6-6	TGTGCCAGCAGTTACGGGGGGGCTGGGAATGAGCAGTTCTTC	CASSYGGAGNEQFF
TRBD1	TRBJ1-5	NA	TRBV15	TGTGCCACCAGCAGCTACAGGGGCTTTCAGCCCCAGCATTTT	CATSSYRGFQPQHF
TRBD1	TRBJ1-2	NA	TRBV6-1	TGTGCCAGCAGGACAGGGGGTCGGGATGGCTACACCTTC	CASRTGGRDGYTF
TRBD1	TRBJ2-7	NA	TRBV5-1	TGCGCCAGCAGAGTTTCCGGGACAGGGGGCGAGCAGTACTTC	CASRVSGTGGEQYF
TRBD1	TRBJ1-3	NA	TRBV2	TGTGCCAGCAGTGAAATCGACAGGGGGCGCGGGAACACCATATATTTT	CASSEIDRGRGNTIYF
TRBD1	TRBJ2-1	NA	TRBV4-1	TGCGCCAGCAGCCAAGCGGACTTTCTTGGGACAGGGTACAATGAGCAGTTCTTC	CASSQADFLGTGYNEQFF
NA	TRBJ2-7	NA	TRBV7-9	TGTGCCAGCAGCGCTGACAGACCCTACGAGCAGTACTTC	CASSADRPYEQYF
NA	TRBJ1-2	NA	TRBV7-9	TGTGCCAGCAACCCCGGGACACTTGGCTACACCTTC	CASNPGTLGYTF
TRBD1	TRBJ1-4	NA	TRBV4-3	TGCGCCAGCAGCCAAGAGGGCACAGGGGCTGAAAAACTGTTTTTT	CASSQEGTGAEKLFF
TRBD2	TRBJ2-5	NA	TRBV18	TGTGCCAGCTCACCACCACTAGCGGGAGAGATTTGGGAGACCCAGTACTTC	CASSPPLAGEIWETQYF
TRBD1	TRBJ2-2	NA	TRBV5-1	TGCGCCAGCAGCTTTGGGCGCCGGGACAGGGGTTACACCGGGGAGCTGTTTTTT	CASSFGRRDRGYTGELFF
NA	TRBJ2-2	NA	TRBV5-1	TGCGCCAGTTCAGCCGGGGAGAACACCGGGGAGCTGTTTTTT	CASSAGENTGELFF
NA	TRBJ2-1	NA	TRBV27	TGTGCCAGCAGCCGTGGGCGGGCGTCCTACAATGAGCAGTTCTTC	CASSRGRASYNEQFF
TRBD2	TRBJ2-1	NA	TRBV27	TGTGCCAGCAGTAAGGGACTAGTCGTCTCCTACAATGAGCAGTTCTTC	CASSKGLVVSYNEQFF
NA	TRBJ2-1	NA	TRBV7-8	TGTGCCAGCAGCGACCCAGGAGGGGGGGGCGGTGAGCAGTTCTTC	CASSDPGGGGGEQFF
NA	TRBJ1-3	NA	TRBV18	TGTGCCAGCTCGCTCCGGGACACAAGCTCTGGAAACACCATATATTTT	CASSLRDTSSGNTIYF
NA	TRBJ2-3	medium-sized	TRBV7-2	TGTGCCAGCAGCTCCGGCGGGAGCACAGATACGCAGTATTTT	CASSSGGSTDTQYF
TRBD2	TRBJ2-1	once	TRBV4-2	TGTGCCAGCAGCCCTCCCCTAGCGGGGGGCTACAATGAGCAGTTCTTC	CASSPPLAGGYNEQFF
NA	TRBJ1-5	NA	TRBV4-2	TGTGCCAGCAGCCAAGAACCTGGGGGGGTGAGCAATCAGCCCCAGCATTTT	CASSQEPGGVSNQPQHF
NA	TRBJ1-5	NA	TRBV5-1	TGCGCCAGCAGCCGCCTCGGGGGGGGCAATCAGCCCCAGCATTTT	CASSRLGGGNQPQHF
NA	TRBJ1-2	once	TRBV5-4	TGTGCCAGCCAATCCCCTAACAGAGGCTACACCTTC	CASQSPNRGYTF
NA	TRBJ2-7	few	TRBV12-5	TGTGCTAGTGGCCCCACTGGACAAATAAGGAACGAGCAGTACTTC	CASGPTGQIRNEQYF
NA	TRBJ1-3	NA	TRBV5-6	TGTGCCAGCAGCTCCCTCACACTCGGGAAGGGAGGTGGAAACACCATATATTTT	CASSSLTLGKGGGNTIYF
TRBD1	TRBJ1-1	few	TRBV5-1	TGCGCCAGCAGCTCCGGGACAGGGATGAATGCTTTCTTT	CASSSGTGMNAFF